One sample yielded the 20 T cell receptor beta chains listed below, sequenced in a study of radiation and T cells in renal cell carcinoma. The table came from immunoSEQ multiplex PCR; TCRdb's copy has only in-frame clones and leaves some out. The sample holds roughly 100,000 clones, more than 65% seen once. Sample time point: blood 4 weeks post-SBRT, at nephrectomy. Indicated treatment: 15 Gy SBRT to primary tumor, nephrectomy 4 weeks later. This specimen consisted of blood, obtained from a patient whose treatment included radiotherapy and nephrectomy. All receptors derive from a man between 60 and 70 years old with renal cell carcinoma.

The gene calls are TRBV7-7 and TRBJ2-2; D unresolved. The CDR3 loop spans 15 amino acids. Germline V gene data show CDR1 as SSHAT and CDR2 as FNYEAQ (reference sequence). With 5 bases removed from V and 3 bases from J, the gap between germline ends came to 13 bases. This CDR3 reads CASSPFGSDTGELFF. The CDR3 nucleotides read TGTGCCAGCAGCCCGTTTGGCAGCGACACCGGGGAGCTGTTTTTT.

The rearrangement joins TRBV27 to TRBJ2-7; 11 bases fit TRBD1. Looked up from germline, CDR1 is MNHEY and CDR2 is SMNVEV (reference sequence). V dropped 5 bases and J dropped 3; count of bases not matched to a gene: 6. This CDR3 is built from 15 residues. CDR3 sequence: CASSPRDRGDYEQYF. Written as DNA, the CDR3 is TGTGCCAGCAGTCCCCGGGACAGGGGGGACTACGAGCAGTACTTC.

The CDR3 coding sequence is TGTGCCAGCAGCTTGGTTCAGACAGGACTTAGCGGGCCGTACGAGCAGTACTTC. Its protein is CASSLVQTGLSGPYEQYF. This sequence joins TRBV5-6 and TRBJ2-7; the D gene is possibly TRBD2 (7 bases). CDR3 length: 18 residues. Germline V gene data show CDR1 as SGHDT and CDR2 as YYEEEE. V dropped 0 bases and J dropped 4 bases, with 23 bases sitting between them.

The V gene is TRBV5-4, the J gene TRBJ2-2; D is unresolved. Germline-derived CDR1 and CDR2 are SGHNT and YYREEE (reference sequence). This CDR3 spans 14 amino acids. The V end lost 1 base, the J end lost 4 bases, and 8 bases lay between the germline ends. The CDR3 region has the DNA TGTGCCAGCAGCTTGACACGAACCACCGGGGAGCTGTTTTTT. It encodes CASSLTRTTGELFF.

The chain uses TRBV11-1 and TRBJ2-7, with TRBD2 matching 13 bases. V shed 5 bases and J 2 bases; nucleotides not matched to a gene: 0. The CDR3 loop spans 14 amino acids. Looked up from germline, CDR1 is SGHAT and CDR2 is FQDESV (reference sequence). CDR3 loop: CASSTSGRAYEQYF. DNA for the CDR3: TGTGCCAGCAGCACTAGCGGGAGGGCCTACGAGCAGTACTTC.

CDR3 DNA sequence: TGTGCCAGCAGCTACAGGGTGACTGAAGCTTTCTTT. This codes for CASSYRVTEAFF. V usage is TRBV7-3 and J usage is TRBJ1-1; a possible D gene is TRBD1 (6 bases). Trimming shortened V by 4 bases and J by 5 bases, and 8 bases separated the two germline ends. The CDR3 totals 12 residues. The germline CDR1 and CDR2 sequences are SGHTA and FQGTGA.

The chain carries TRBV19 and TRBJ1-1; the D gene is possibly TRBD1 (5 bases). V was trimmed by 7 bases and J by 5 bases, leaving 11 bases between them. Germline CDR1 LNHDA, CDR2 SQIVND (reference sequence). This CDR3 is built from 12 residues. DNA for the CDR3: TGTGCCAGTAATAATTGGGGGACTGAAGCTTTCTTT. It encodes CASNNWGTEAFF.

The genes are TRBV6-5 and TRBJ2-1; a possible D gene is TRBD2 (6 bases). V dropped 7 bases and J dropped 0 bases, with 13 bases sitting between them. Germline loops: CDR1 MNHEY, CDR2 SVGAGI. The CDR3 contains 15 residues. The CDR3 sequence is CASTRAGPSYNEQFF. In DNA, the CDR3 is TGTGCCAGCACACGAGCGGGCCCCTCCTACAATGAGCAGTTCTTC.

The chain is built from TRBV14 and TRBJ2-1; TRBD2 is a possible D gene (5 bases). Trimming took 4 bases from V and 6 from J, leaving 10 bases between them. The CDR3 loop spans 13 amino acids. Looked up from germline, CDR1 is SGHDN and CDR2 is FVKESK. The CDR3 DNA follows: TGTGCCAGCAGCCGATCTCGGGGCAATGAGCAGTTCTTC. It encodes CASSRSRGNEQFF.

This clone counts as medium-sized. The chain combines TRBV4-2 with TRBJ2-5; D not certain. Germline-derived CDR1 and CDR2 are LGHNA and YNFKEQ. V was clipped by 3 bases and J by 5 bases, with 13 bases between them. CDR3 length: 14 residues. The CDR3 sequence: CASSQALRVETQYF. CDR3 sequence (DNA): TGTGCCAGCAGCCAGGCCTTAAGGGTGGAGACCCAGTACTTC.

The CDR3 DNA reads as TGTGCCACCAGCAGTGGAGTCAAAAACATTCAGTACTTC. Its translation is CATSSGVKNIQYF. The genes are TRBV15 and TRBJ2-4; no firm D call. Germline V gene data show CDR1 as LNHNV and CDR2 as YYDKDF (reference sequence). The V gene lost 3 bases and the J gene lost 3 bases, with 6 bases spanning the gap. The CDR3 spans 13 residues.

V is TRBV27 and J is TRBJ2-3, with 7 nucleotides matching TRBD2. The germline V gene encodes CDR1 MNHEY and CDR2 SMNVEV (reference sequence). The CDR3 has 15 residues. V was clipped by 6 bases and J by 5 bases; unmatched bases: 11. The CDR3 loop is CASRLGVASGDTQYF. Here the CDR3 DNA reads TGTGCCAGCAGATTGGGGGTGGCTAGCGGAGATACGCAGTATTTT.

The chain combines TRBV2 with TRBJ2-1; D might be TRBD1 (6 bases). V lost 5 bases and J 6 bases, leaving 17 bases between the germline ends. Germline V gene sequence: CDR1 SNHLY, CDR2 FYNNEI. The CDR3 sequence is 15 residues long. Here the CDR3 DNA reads TGTGCCAGCAGTAGACAGGCCTTAGGGTCCAATGAGCAGTTCTTC. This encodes CASSRQALGSNEQFF. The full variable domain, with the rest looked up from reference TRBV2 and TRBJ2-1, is EPEVTQTPSHQVTQMGQEVILRCVPISNHLYFYWYRQILGQKVEFLVSFYNNEISEKSEIFDDQFSVERPDGSNFTLKIRSTKLEDSAMYFCASSRQALGSNEQFFGPGTRLTVL.

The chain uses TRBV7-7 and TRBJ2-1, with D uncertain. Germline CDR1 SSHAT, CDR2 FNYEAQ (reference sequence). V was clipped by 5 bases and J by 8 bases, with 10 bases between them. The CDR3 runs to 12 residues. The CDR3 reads CASSPLLDEQFF. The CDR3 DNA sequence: TGTGCCAGCAGCCCCCTCTTAGATGAGCAGTTCTTC.

CDR3 DNA sequence: TGTGCCAGCGGACAGGGGAGGGAAAAACTGTTTTTT. Translated, it gives CASGQGREKLFF. The chain couples TRBV19 to TRBJ1-4; 9 bases match TRBD1. This CDR3 is 12 amino acids long. Germline values: CDR1 LNHDA, CDR2 SQIVND (reference sequence). J gave up 8 bases and V 9 bases, and 4 bases lay outside the gene matches. The complete variable domain, with remaining parts taken from reference TRBV19 and TRBJ1-4, reads DGGITQSPKYLFRKEGQNVTLSCEQNLNHDAMYWYRQDPGQGLRLIYYSQIVNDFQKGDIAEGYSVSREKKESFPLTVTSAQKNPTAFYLCASGQGREKLFFGSGTQLSVL.

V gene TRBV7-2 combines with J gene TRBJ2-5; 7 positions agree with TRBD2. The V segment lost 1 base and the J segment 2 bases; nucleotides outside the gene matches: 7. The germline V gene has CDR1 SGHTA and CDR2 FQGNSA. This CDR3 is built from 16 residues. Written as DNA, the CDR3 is TGTGCCAGCAGCTTAGGAGCGGGGTACCCGCAAGAGACCCAGTACTTC. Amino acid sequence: CASSLGAGYPQETQYF.

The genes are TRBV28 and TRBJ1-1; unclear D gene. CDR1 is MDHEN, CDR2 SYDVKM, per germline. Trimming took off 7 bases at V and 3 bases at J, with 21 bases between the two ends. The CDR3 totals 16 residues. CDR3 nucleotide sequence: TGTGCCAGCACCTACCCCATCCTTCGCGGGGACACTGAAGCTTTCTTT. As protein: CASTYPILRGDTEAFF.

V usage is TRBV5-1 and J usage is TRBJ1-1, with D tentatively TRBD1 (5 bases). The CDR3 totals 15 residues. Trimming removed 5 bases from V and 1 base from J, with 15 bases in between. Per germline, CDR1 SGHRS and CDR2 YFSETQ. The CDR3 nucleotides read TGCGCCAGCAGATTTAGGGGTATTGGGAACACTGAAGCTTTCTTT. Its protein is CASRFRGIGNTEAFF.

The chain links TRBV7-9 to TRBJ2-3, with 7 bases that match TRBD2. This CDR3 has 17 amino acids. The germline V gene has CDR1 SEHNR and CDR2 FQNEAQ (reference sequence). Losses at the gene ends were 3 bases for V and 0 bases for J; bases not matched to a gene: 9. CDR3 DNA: TGTGCCAGCAGCTTCCCATTGGGGAGGGTGAGCACAGATACGCAGTATTTT. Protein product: CASSFPLGRVSTDTQYF.

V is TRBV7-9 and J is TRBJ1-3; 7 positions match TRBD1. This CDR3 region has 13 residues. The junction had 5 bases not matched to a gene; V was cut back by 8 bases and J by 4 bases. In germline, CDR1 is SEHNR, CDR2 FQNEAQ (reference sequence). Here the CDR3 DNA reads TGTGCCAGCGAGGGACAGTCAGGAAACACCATATATTTT. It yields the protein CASEGQSGNTIYF.